These 27 T cell receptor beta chains were all obtained from the same sample, sequenced in a study of blood T cell repertoires in COVID-19. TCRdb's copy holds only in-frame clones and misses some; the assay was immunoSEQ multiplex PCR. This sample has approximately 360,000 clones, with nearly 90% found just once. Sample: peripheral blood. The receptor set was obtained from a man younger than 30 with active or convalescent COVID-19.

The rearrangement uses TRBV6-5 and TRBJ1-5; no clear D gene. The germline CDR1 and CDR2 sequences are MNHEY and SVGAGI. This CDR3 is built from 14 residues. Trimming removed 6 bases at V and 7 bases at J, with 16 bases between. CDR3 sequence reads: CASSPIPSVQPQHF. The CDR3 DNA sequence: TGTGCCAGCAGCCCCATTCCTTCGGTGCAGCCCCAGCATTTT.

The sample holds a few counts of this clone. The chain couples TRBV7-9 to TRBJ1-1, with D hard to call. The CDR3 runs 10 residues. Between the trimmed V and J ends, which lost 3 bases and 8 bases, there was a span of 4 bases. The V gene's germline CDR1 is SEHNR and CDR2 FQNEAQ (reference sequence). The CDR3, as DNA: TGTGCCAGCAGCTTCCAGGAAGCTTTCTTT. Residues: CASSFQEAFF.

This chain links TRBV24-1 with TRBJ1-2, with 7 bases matching TRBD1. V dropped 2 bases and J dropped 5; count of bases not matched to a gene: 4. This CDR3 is built from 14 residues. The V gene's germline CDR1 is KGHDR and CDR2 SFDVKD. The CDR3 sequence: CATSDWDRIYGYTF. The CDR3, as DNA: TGTGCCACCAGTGATTGGGACAGAATTTATGGCTACACCTTC.

This clone appeared a single time. The chain employs TRBV24-1 and TRBJ1-5, with TRBD1 as a possible D gene (6 bases). The CDR3 contains 16 residues. Trimming shortened V by 4 bases and J by 3 bases, and 15 bases separated the two germline ends. From germline, CDR1 is KGHDR and CDR2 SFDVKD. The chain's CDR3 is CATSDPRSGDNQPQHF. The CDR3 DNA is TGTGCCACCAGTGACCCCAGGTCAGGGGACAATCAGCCCCAGCATTTT.

CDR3 nucleotide sequence: TGCGCCAGCAGGGTCGGACAAAGCACAGATACGCAGTATTTT. Its protein product is CASRVGQSTDTQYF. V and J are TRBV5-1 and TRBJ2-3; D may be TRBD1 (5 bases). The germline V gene has CDR1 SGHRS and CDR2 YFSETQ. The CDR3 length is 14 residues. Between the trimmed V and J ends, which lost 5 bases and 0 bases, there was a span of 10 bases.

The V and J genes are TRBV7-9 and TRBJ2-3; D not certain. Germline V gene lookup returns CDR1 SEHNR and CDR2 FQNEAQ (reference sequence). This CDR3 region has 13 residues. Trimming removed 2 bases from V and 6 bases from J, with 9 bases in between. The CDR3 DNA is TGTGCCAGCAGCTTACCGTTCCTCGATACGCAGTATTTT. This encodes CASSLPFLDTQYF.

The chain recombines TRBV4-3 with TRBJ1-6; D call uncertain. V lost 1 base to trimming and J lost 11 bases, with 9 bases between them. CDR3 length: 13 residues. CDR1 and CDR2 from the germline V gene are LGHNA and YSLEER. The CDR3 DNA reads as TGCGCCAGCAGCCAAGCCGCCGGTACACCCCTCCACTTT. Its translation is CASSQAAGTPLHF.

The genes are TRBV13 and TRBJ1-1; D gene ambiguous. Between the trimmed V and J ends, which lost 4 bases and 8 bases, there was a span of 11 bases. Germline CDR1 reads PRHDT; CDR2 reads FYEKMQ (reference sequence). The CDR3 is 12 residues long. CDR3 sequence: CASSSATAEAFF. The CDR3 DNA sequence: TGTGCCAGCAGCTCCGCAACAGCCGAAGCTTTCTTT. Full variable domain (outside the CDR3, taken from reference TRBV13 and TRBJ1-1): AAGVIQSPRHLIKEKRETATLKCYPIPRHDTVYWYQQGPGQDPQFLISFYEKMQSDKGSIPDRFSAQQFSDYHSELNMSSLELGDSALYFCASSSATAEAFFGQGTRLTVV.

This chain joins TRBV7-2 and TRBJ2-2; the D gene is possibly TRBD1 (5 bases). The CDR3 consists of 15 residues. The germline V gene encodes CDR1 SGHTA and CDR2 FQGNSA. V gave up 2 bases and J gave up 3 bases, with 10 bases separating them. The CDR3 region is CASSLMSRDTGELFF. The CDR3 region has the DNA TGTGCCAGCAGCTTAATGTCCAGGGACACCGGGGAGCTGTTTTTT.

The V gene is TRBV6-2 or TRBV6-3, the J gene TRBJ2-1, with D unclear. Germline assignment: CDR1 MNHEY and CDR2 SVGEGT. The CDR3 contains 14 residues. V dropped 5 bases and J dropped 4 bases, with 12 bases sitting between them. The CDR3 DNA is TGTGCCAGCAGTAGCGACTCCGTGTACAATGAGCAGTTCTTC. Its translation is CASSSDSVYNEQFF.

V is TRBV6-2 or TRBV6-3 and J is TRBJ1-1, with D uncertain. Germline CDR1 MNHEY, CDR2 SVGEGT. The CDR3 loop spans 15 amino acids. V was clipped by 2 bases and J by 0 bases, with 10 bases between them. CDR3 nucleotide sequence: TGTGCCAGCAGTTACCGAAACAACATGAACACTGAAGCTTTCTTT. Translating it yields CASSYRNNMNTEAFF.

CDR3 sequence reads: CASSQDVRAGGKETQYF. CDR3 coding DNA: TGCGCCAGCAGCCAAGATGTTCGAGCAGGGGGCAAAGAGACCCAGTACTTC. V gene TRBV4-1 combines with J gene TRBJ2-5, with 8 bases identical to TRBD1. From germline, CDR1 is MGHRA and CDR2 YSYEKL. The CDR3 totals 17 residues. The V segment lost 0 bases and the J segment 3 bases; nucleotides outside the gene matches: 9.

CDR3 sequence reads: CASTLWAGMNTEAFF. The CDR3, as DNA: TGTGCCAGCACCCTTTGGGCAGGAATGAACACTGAAGCTTTCTTT. The chain combines TRBV5-6 with TRBJ1-1; D unresolved. Trimming shortened V by 6 bases and J by 0 bases, and 15 bases separated the two germline ends. This CDR3 is built from 15 residues. Germline assignment: CDR1 SGHDT and CDR2 YYEEEE.

This rearrangement joins TRBV18 to TRBJ2-2; a weak D match, TRBD2 (5 bases). CDR3 length equals 17 residues. In germline, CDR1 is KGHSH, CDR2 LQKENI. Between the trimmed V and J ends, which lost 2 bases and 1 base, there was a span of 14 bases. CDR3 protein: CASSPSTSRGNTGELFF. The CDR3 DNA follows: TGTGCCAGCTCACCATCAACGAGCCGGGGGAACACCGGGGAGCTGTTTTTT.

The genes are TRBV9 and TRBJ1-1; D not resolved. Trimming pared 0 bases from V and 2 bases from J, leaving 11 bases between. The CDR3 extends over 15 amino acids. CDR1 and CDR2 from the germline V gene are SGDLS and YYNGEE. For the CDR3, the DNA is TGTGCCAGCAGCGTAGACCCCCTAGTAAACACTGAAGCTTTCTTT. This gives the protein CASSVDPLVNTEAFF.

This clone was observed once. The gene calls are TRBV7-8 and TRBJ1-1; a weak D match, TRBD1 (6 bases). Germline V gene sequence: CDR1 SGHVS, CDR2 FQNEAQ. The CDR3 covers 15 residues. Trimming took 5 bases from V and 5 from J, leaving 18 bases between them. Written as DNA, the CDR3 is TGTGCCAGCAGCCCGCTAGGGGGGGCTCCTACTGAAGCTTTCTTT. Its translation: CASSPLGGAPTEAFF.

The sample holds a few counts of this clone. The chain has TRBV18 and TRBJ1-1; D is unclear. The ends were cut back, 1 base at V and 6 bases at J, with 9 bases in the middle. Germline CDR1 reads KGHSH; CDR2 reads LQKENI. The CDR3 loop spans 13 amino acids. The CDR3 DNA is TGTGCCAGCTCACCACTAGGTCAGGCTGAAGCTTTCTTT. It codes for CASSPLGQAEAFF. Full variable domain (remainder filled in from reference TRBV18 and TRBJ1-1): NAGVMQNPRHLVRRRGQEARLRCSPMKGHSHVYWYRQLPEEGLKFMVYLQKENIIDESGMPKERFSAEFPKEGPSILRIQQVVRGDSAAYFCASSPLGQAEAFFGQGTRLTVV.

The rearrangement joins TRBV30 to TRBJ1-2; unclear D gene. The germline gives CDR1 GTSNPN, CDR2 SVGIG (reference sequence). The V gene lost 4 bases and the J gene lost 13 bases, with 19 bases spanning the gap. The CDR3 is made up of 12 amino acids. This CDR3 reads CAWTETPSRVTF. CDR3 sequence (DNA): TGTGCCTGGACAGAGACACCCAGTCGAGTCACCTTC.

V and J are TRBV12-3 or TRBV12-4 and TRBJ2-7; a weak D match, TRBD1 (6 bases). Trimming took off 6 bases at V and 0 bases at J, with 9 bases between the two ends. This CDR3 contains 13 residues. The CDR3 here is CASSTGISYEQYF. The CDR3, as DNA: TGTGCCAGCAGCACAGGGATCTCCTACGAGCAGTACTTC.

The genes are TRBV12-5 and TRBJ1-1; D may be TRBD1 (6 bases). CDR3 length equals 16 residues. Trimming left V 4 bases short and J 0 bases short, with 15 bases between. Germline V gene lookup returns CDR1 LGHNT and CDR2 FRNRAP. The CDR3 nucleotides read TGTGCTAGTGGTTGGGAACAGGGCCCTATGAACACTGAAGCTTTCTTT. Protein: CASGWEQGPMNTEAFF.

This rearrangement joins TRBV29-1 to TRBJ1-6; weak D call: TRBD1 (6 bases). Per the germline V gene, CDR1 is SQVTM and CDR2 is ANQGSEA. The CDR3 covers 14 residues. V gave up 3 bases and J gave up 9 bases, with 15 bases separating them. Here the CDR3 reads CSVDSPGAVSPLHF. Written as DNA, the CDR3 is TGCAGCGTTGATTCGCCAGGGGCGGTTTCACCCCTCCACTTT. The full variable domain, its missing parts supplied by reference TRBV29-1 and TRBJ1-6, is SAVISQKPSRDICQRGTSLTIQCQVDSQVTMMFWYRQQPGQSLTLIATANQGSEATYESGFVIDKFPISRPNLTFSTLTVSNMSPEDSSIYLCSVDSPGAVSPLHFGNGTRLTVT.

The chain carries TRBV27 and TRBJ1-4, with D perhaps TRBD1 (6 bases). V was trimmed by 4 bases and J by 6 bases, leaving 15 bases between them. Per germline, CDR1 MNHEY and CDR2 SMNVEV (reference sequence). This CDR3 is built from 15 residues. The CDR3 is CASSYLGGEDEKLFF. CDR3 coding DNA: TGTGCCAGCAGTTATTTAGGGGGGGAAGATGAAAAACTGTTTTTT.

This clone is a singleton in its sample. The chain joins TRBV5-6 to TRBJ2-2; D is perhaps TRBD2 (6 bases). The CDR3 has 15 amino acids. V was trimmed by 6 bases and J by 0 bases, leaving 12 bases between them. Germline V gene data show CDR1 as SGHDT and CDR2 as YYEEEE. Here the CDR3 reads CASNPGLTNTGELFF. The CDR3 DNA reads as TGTGCCAGCAACCCGGGACTGACGAACACCGGGGAGCTGTTTTTT. The complete variable domain, with remaining parts taken from reference TRBV5-6 and TRBJ2-2, reads DAGVTQSPTHLIKTRGQQVTLRCSPKSGHDTVSWYQQALGQGPQFIFQYYEEEERQRGNFPDRFSGHQFPNYSSELNVNALLLGDSALYLCASNPGLTNTGELFFGEGSRLTVL.

This clone was counted a single time. The J gene is TRBJ1-2, the V gene TRBV5-1; D remains unclear. V lost 0 bases and J lost 2, with 11 bases in between. CDR3 size: 15 residues. Germline V CDR1 and CDR2: SGHRS, YFSETQ. The CDR3 DNA is TGCGCCAGCAGCTTGGGAGGCCAGCCGAACTATGGCTACACCTTC. Translating it yields CASSLGGQPNYGYTF.

This clone was observed a single time. J is TRBJ2-7 and V is TRBV12-3 or TRBV12-4; no firm D call. With 4 bases removed from V and 2 bases from J, the gap between germline ends came to 6 bases. CDR3 length: 12 residues. The CDR3 DNA is TGTGCCAGCAGTTCGCGTACCTACGAGCAGTACTTC. It encodes CASSSRTYEQYF.

This clone was picked up a small number of times. This chain joins TRBV5-1 and TRBJ1-4; D perhaps matches TRBD1 (5 bases). The CDR3 is 14 residues long. Germline lookup yields CDR1 SGHRS and CDR2 YFSETQ. V was pared by 4 bases and J by 6 bases, with 13 bases between. For the CDR3, the DNA is TGCGCCAGCAGCCTCCGGGACTTTGATGAAAAACTGTTTTTT. Translated: CASSLRDFDEKLFF.

This clone was observed a single time. This chain joins TRBV6-5 and TRBJ1-1; TRBD1 might be the D (5 bases). This CDR3 region has 14 residues. Trimming removed 6 bases at V and 2 bases at J, with 13 bases between. Germline V gene sequence: CDR1 MNHEY, CDR2 SVGAGI. CDR3 loop: CASRPTQGNTEAFF. The CDR3 DNA is TGTGCCAGCAGACCGACGCAGGGAAACACTGAAGCTTTCTTT.